This is a list of T cell receptor beta chains from one sample in a study of T cells in Graves' hyperthyroidism and ophthalmopathy. TCRdb used MiXCR to reprocess the multiplex PCR reads, holding one entry per CDR3 protein. Among 600,000 or so distinct CDR3 sequences listed, under 60% were seen once. The sample taken for sequencing was peripheral blood or thyroid tissue (not recorded which). These receptors were obtained from a woman between 18 and 29 years old with Graves' hyperthyroidism. CDR3s include the opening cysteine and the closing phenylalanine or tryptophan. D genes are given only for firm matches. Size values are once, few and many counts, or a class for expanded clones, and some rows have none.

TRBJ1-1	many	TRBV29-1	TRBD1	TGCAGCGTTGAAACAGGGGCCCTTGAAGCTTTCTTT	CSVETGALEAFF
TRBJ2-5	NA	TRBV29-1	NA	TGCAGCGTTGAAGAAGCCAGATTCCAAGAGACCCAGTACTTC	CSVEEARFQETQYF
TRBJ2-5	NA	TRBV13	NA	NA	CASSLARVYGYTFGSGTQYF
TRBJ1-1	NA	TRBV9	TRBD1	TGTGCCAGCAGCTCCATTACAGGGGGGACTGAAGCTTTCTTT	CASSSITGGTEAFF
TRBJ2-3	NA	TRBV7-2	NA	TGTGCCAGCAGGTCAGAAGATACGCAGTATTTT	CASRSEDTQYF
TRBJ2-7	NA	TRBV6-5	TRBD1	TGTGCCAGCAGTTACCGGACAGGACCCTACGAGCAGTACTTC	CASSYRTGPYEQYF
TRBJ1-1	few	TRBV12-3/TRBV12-4	NA	TGTGCCAGCATCCCCACTCGAAGGGACACTGAAGCTTTCTTT	CASIPTRRDTEAFF
TRBJ1-2	many	TRBV15	NA	TGTGCCACCAGCAGAGCGGGTTATGGCTACACCTTC	CATSRAGYGYTF
TRBJ1-1	few	TRBV11-3	NA	TGTGCCAGCAGCTTAGCCTCTATACGGGGCAGGGACACTGAAGCTTTCTTT	CASSLASIRGRDTEAFF
TRBJ1-5	many	TRBV7-6	TRBD1	TGTGCCAGCAGCTTAGCAGGGGGCAGTCAGCCCCAGCATTTT	CASSLAGGSQPQHF
TRBJ2-5	few	TRBV7-3	NA	TGTGCCAGCAGCTCCAACAGTGGGGAGCCCCAGTACTTC	CASSSNSGEPQYF
TRBJ2-5	many	TRBV29-1	NA	TGCAGCGTTGAAGGGGGAGATCTGGAGACCCAGTACTTC	CSVEGGDLETQYF
TRBJ2-7	NA	TRBV6-6	NA	TGTGCCAGCAGTTACTCCGGGACACGCGAGCAGTACTTC	CASSYSGTREQYF
TRBJ1-5	many	TRBV5-1	TRBD1	TGCGCCAGCAGCTTGGGACAGGGGGCTCAGCCCCAGCATTTT	CASSLGQGAQPQHF
TRBJ1-4	few	TRBV7-8	TRBD1	TGTGCCAGCAGCGCAAACAGGGGGCGGGAAAAACTGTTTTTT	CASSANRGREKLFF
TRBJ1-5	NA	TRBV29-1	TRBD1	TGCAGCGTCGAAGGACAGGGTGCCTACGAGCATTTT	CSVEGQGAYEHF
TRBJ2-7	many	TRBV29-1	NA	TGCAGCGTGGAACAATCGGTAGGGAGCGAGCAGTACTTC	CSVEQSVGSEQYF